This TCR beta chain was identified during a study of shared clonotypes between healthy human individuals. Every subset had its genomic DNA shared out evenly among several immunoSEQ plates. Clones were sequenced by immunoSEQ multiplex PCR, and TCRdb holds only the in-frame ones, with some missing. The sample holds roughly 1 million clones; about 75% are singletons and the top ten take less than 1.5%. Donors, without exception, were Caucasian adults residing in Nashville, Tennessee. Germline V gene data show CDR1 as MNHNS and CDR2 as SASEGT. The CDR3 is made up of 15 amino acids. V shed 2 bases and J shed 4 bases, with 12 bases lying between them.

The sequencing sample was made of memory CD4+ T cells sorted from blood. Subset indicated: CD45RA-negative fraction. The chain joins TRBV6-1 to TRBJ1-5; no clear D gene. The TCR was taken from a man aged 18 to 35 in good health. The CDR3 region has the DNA TGTGCCAGCAGTGAAAGCGGCTCCAGAAATCAGCCCCAGCATTTT. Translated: CASSESGSRNQPQHF.